The clone carrying this T cell receptor (beta chain) was seen a handful of times. Its specificity is unknown. Using unique molecular identifiers, the investigators prepared the TCRbeta library. TCRdb reprocessed the PCR reads via MiXCR and lists one record per CDR3 protein. The sample has 250,000 to 400,000 distinct CDR3 sequences; around 25% are singletons. This sample is part of a study of T-cell reconstitution after alpha-beta-depleted transplantation in children. Whole-study findings and limits: It was newly produced T cells that mostly accounted for T-cell counts and diversity one year after transplant.

The starting material was PBMCs, mostly from graft donor cells, obtained 180 days after TCRalphabeta/CD19-depleted stem cell transplant. The source of this sequence is a male patient between 10 and 17 years old who had a stem cell transplant for acute lymphoblastic leukemia, so the T cells may come from the graft donor.

The chain's CDR3 is CSVEKVSGANVLTF. DNA of the CDR3: TGCAGCGTTGAAAAGGTCTCTGGGGCCAACGTCCTGACTTTC. The gene calls are TRBV29-1 and TRBJ2-6; D is uncertain. Germline values: CDR1 SQVTM, CDR2 ANQGSEA. Trimming stripped 2 bases from V and 0 bases from J, with 5 bases between. CDR3 size: 14 residues.